One sample yielded the 18 T cell receptor beta chains listed below, sequenced in a study of CD8+CD57+ T cells in acquired aplastic anemia. Before being chosen for sequencing, patients had shown CD8+CD57+ cell expansion by flow cytometry. Profiling of TCR beta VDJ combinations and CDR3 sequences used genomic DNA as template. Via MiXCR, TCRdb re-called the reads, giving one row per CDR3 protein. The sample records 150,000 to 200,000 distinct CDR3 sequences, less than 60% being singletons. The sequenced material came from sorted CD4+, CD8+, or CD8+CD57+ T cells (not recorded which) from PBMCs. The receptors shown here come from a human donor with aplastic anemia.

This clonotype was observed at least ten times. CDR3 region: CAISQKKLFF. CDR3 in DNA: TGTGCCATCAGTCAGAAAAAACTGTTTTTT. This chain connects TRBV10-3 to TRBJ1-4; D is unclear. The germline V and J ends were trimmed by 5 bases and 9 bases, with 4 bases remaining between them. The germline V gene has CDR1 ENHRY and CDR2 SYGVKD. The CDR3 consists of 10 residues.

The chain's CDR3 is CASRPTWVSTSTDTQHF. The CDR3 DNA reads as TGTGCCAGCAGACCTACATGGGTATCTACCAGCACAGATACGCAGCATTTT. This sequence joins TRBV6-1 and TRBJ2-3; D ambiguous. The assigned J gene may be wrong: the sequence end matches TRBJ1-5 better. This CDR3 spans 17 amino acids. The germline V gene encodes CDR1 MNHNS and CDR2 SASEGT.

This clonotype was found a few times. The CDR3 protein is CAWTTGFASGNTIYF. The CDR3 nucleotides are TGTGCCTGGACGACAGGGTTCGCCTCTGGAAACACCATATATTTT. The V call is TRBV30, the J call TRBJ1-3, with 7 bases that match TRBD1. CDR3 length: 15 residues. In germline, CDR1 is GTSNPN, CDR2 SVGIG (reference sequence). V shed 4 bases, J shed 0 bases, and the junction held 6 bases outside the gene matches.

The rearrangement joins TRBV19 to TRBJ1-1, with 9 bases fitting TRBD1. CDR3 length: 15 residues. Germline trimming cut 9 bases from V and 1 base from J; bases unmatched to any gene: 9. Looked up from germline, CDR1 is LNHDA and CDR2 is SQIVND (reference sequence). CDR3 region: CASRSPTGGNTEAFF. The CDR3 region has the DNA TGTGCCAGCAGATCCCCGACAGGGGGGAACACTGAAGCTTTCTTT.

This clonotype was seen only a few times. V usage is TRBV2 and J usage is TRBJ2-3; D unclear. The CDR3 is made up of 10 amino acids. Germline CDR1 and CDR2: SNHLY and FYNNEI. V was shortened by 8 bases and J by 8 bases, with 8 bases between the two germline ends. The CDR3 region has the DNA TGTGCCAGCCTATTAGGTACGCAGTATTTT. This sequence encodes CASLLGTQYF.

This clonotype was picked up one time. The V gene is TRBV20-1, the J gene TRBJ1-1, with a tentative D call TRBD1 (6 bases). Deletions cut 3 bases from V and 1 base from J, with 12 bases between. The germline V gene has CDR1 DFQATT and CDR2 SNEGSKA (reference sequence). This CDR3 comprises 14 residues. The CDR3 DNA reads as TGCAGTGCTAGTTTGACGGGACAGAACACTGAAGCTTTCTTT. Amino acids: CSASLTGQNTEAFF.

This clonotype has a count of ten or more. The rearrangement links TRBV7-2 to TRBJ1-5; a possible D gene is TRBD1 (5 bases). Germline CDR1 SGHTA, CDR2 FQGNSA. Trimming removed 5 bases from V and 2 bases from J, with 13 bases in between. This CDR3 spans 15 amino acids. For the CDR3, the DNA is TGTGCCAGCAGCGCTGTCGGGGGTGGCAATCAGCCCCAGCATTTT. Encoded protein: CASSAVGGGNQPQHF.

Remarks on this clonotype: One base away lies a much larger clone, so this may be a sequencing read error. The chain combines TRBV18 with TRBJ2-7; D is undetermined. The CDR3 loop spans 15 amino acids. The germline V and J ends were trimmed by 3 bases and 1 base, with 13 bases remaining between them. Germline V gene lookup returns CDR1 KGHSH and CDR2 LQKENI. The CDR3 coding sequence is TGTGCCAGCTCACCCCAGAGGCGGTTATCCTACGAGCAGTACTTC. It yields the protein CASSPQRRLSYEQYF.

This sequence joins TRBV29-1 and TRBJ1-1; 7 nucleotides match TRBD1. The CDR3 runs 17 residues. V gave up 6 bases and J gave up 0 bases; unmatched junction bases: 16. The V gene's germline CDR1 is SQVTM and CDR2 ANQGSEA. The CDR3 is CSVRGSTTGSMNTEAFF. CDR3 bases: TGCAGCGTGAGGGGGTCCACGACAGGGTCCATGAACACTGAAGCTTTCTTT.

This clonotype was recorded many times. The chain joins TRBV19 to TRBJ2-7; perhaps TRBD1 as D (5 bases). The CDR3 consists of 14 residues. The germline V gene encodes CDR1 LNHDA and CDR2 SQIVND (reference sequence). Trimming shortened V by 5 bases and J by 1 base, and 12 bases separated the two germline ends. The CDR3 sequence: CASSLNRLSYEQYF. The CDR3 bases are TGTGCCAGTAGTTTAAACAGGTTATCCTACGAGCAGTACTTC.

Many counts were recorded for this clonotype. The chain uses TRBV20-1 and TRBJ2-1; D possibly corresponds to TRBD2 (6 bases). Germline assignment: CDR1 DFQATT and CDR2 SNEGSKA (reference sequence). V was shortened by 1 base and J by 5 bases, with 9 bases between the two germline ends. The CDR3 runs to 13 residues. CDR3 protein: CSARGEVNNEQFF. The CDR3 nucleotides read TGCAGTGCTAGAGGGGAGGTTAACAATGAGCAGTTCTTC.

For the CDR3, the DNA is TGTGCCAGTAGTGCTAAAATGACAGCATACAATCAGCCCCAGCATTTT. It is translated as CASSAKMTAYNQPQHF. The chain employs TRBV19 and TRBJ1-5, with a possible D match to TRBD1 (5 bases). The CDR3 covers 16 residues. Trimming removed 5 bases from V and 3 bases from J, with 17 bases in between. Germline loops: CDR1 LNHDA, CDR2 SQIVND (reference sequence).

This chain connects TRBV29-1 to TRBJ1-1; D possibly corresponds to TRBD1 (5 bases). Germline CDR1 and CDR2: SQVTM and ANQGSEA. The CDR3 is 13 amino acids. The V end lost 6 bases, the J end lost 5 bases, and 16 bases lay between the germline ends. The CDR3 sequence: CSVKGAYNTEAFF. CDR3 sequence (DNA): TGCAGCGTCAAAGGGGCTTATAATACTGAAGCTTTCTTT.

In DNA, the CDR3 is TGCGCCAGCGGGACTAGCGGGAGCTATGAGCAGTTCTTC. Its translation is CASGTSGSYEQFF. V usage is TRBV5-1 and J usage is TRBJ2-1; TRBD2 agrees at 14 bases. Trimming cost V 7 bases and J 8 bases; bases outside gene matches: 2. Germline assignment: CDR1 SGHRS and CDR2 YFSETQ. The CDR3 consists of 13 residues.

This sequence joins TRBV10-3 and TRBJ2-7; 7 bases line up with TRBD2. The assigned J gene may be wrong: the sequence end matches TRBJ2-1 better. Germline CDR1 is ENHRY and CDR2 is SYGVKD. The CDR3 covers 17 residues. The CDR3 here is CAISEISSGRSYNEQFF. The CDR3 bases are TGTGCCATCAGTGAGATTTCTAGCGGACGCTCCTACAATGAGCAGTTCTTC.

This clonotype has at least ten counts. The CDR3 coding sequence is TGCAGCGTTGTTGACGGGGGGACAGATACGCAGTATTTT. Protein: CSVVDGGTDTQYF. V usage is TRBV29-1 and J usage is TRBJ2-3; 7 bases agree with TRBD2. The junction had 4 bases not matched to a gene; V was cut back by 4 bases and J by 3 bases. CDR1 SQVTM and CDR2 ANQGSEA come from the germline V gene. This CDR3 has 13 amino acids.

The chain employs TRBV10-2 and TRBJ1-2, with D tentatively TRBD1 (6 bases). Germline V CDR1 and CDR2: WSHSY, SAAADI. The CDR3 has 13 residues. Between the trimmed V and J ends, which lost 3 bases and 4 bases, there was a span of 9 bases. The CDR3 DNA sequence: TGCGCCAGCAGTGAAGTAGGGGGCTATGGCTACACCTTC. Its translation is CASSEVGGYGYTF.

In this sample, this clonotype turned up many times. The genes are TRBV7-2 and TRBJ1-3; TRBD1 agrees at 8 bases. J lost 1 base, V lost 5 bases, and 4 bases had no gene match. Germline CDR1 SGHTA, CDR2 FQGNSA. This CDR3 spans 15 amino acids. This chain's CDR3 is CASSIGQGSGNTIYF. The CDR3, as DNA: TGTGCCAGCAGCATAGGACAGGGATCTGGAAACACCATATATTTT.